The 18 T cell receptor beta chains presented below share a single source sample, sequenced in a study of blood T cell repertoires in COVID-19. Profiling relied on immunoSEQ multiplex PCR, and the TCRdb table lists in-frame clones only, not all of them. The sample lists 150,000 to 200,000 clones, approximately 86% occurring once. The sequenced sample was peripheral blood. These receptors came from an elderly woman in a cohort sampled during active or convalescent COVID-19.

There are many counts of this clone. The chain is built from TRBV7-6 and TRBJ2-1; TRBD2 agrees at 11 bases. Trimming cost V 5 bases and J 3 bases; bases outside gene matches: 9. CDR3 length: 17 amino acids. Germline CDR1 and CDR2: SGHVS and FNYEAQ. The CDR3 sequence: CASSPLQGLADYNEQFF. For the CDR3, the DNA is TGTGCCAGCAGCCCGCTTCAGGGACTAGCGGACTACAATGAGCAGTTCTTC.

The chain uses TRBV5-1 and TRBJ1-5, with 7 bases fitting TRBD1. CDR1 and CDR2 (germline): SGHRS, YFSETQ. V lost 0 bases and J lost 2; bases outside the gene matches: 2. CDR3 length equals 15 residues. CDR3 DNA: TGCGCCAGCAGCTTGGGGGGGACAGGCAATCAGCCCCAGCATTTT. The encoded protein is CASSLGGTGNQPQHF. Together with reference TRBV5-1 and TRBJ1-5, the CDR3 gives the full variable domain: KAGVTQTPRYLIKTRGQQVTLSCSPISGHRSVSWYQQTPGQGLQFLFEYFSETQRNKGNFPGRFSGRQFSNSRSEMNVSTLELGDSALYLCASSLGGTGNQPQHFGDGTRLSIL.

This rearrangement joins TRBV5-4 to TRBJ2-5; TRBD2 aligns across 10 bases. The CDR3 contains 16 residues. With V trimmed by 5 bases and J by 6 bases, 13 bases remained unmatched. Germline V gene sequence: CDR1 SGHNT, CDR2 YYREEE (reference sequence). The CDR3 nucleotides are TGTGCCAGCAGTCCATCAATAGCGGGGGGCGAGAAGACCCAGTACTTC. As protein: CASSPSIAGGEKTQYF.

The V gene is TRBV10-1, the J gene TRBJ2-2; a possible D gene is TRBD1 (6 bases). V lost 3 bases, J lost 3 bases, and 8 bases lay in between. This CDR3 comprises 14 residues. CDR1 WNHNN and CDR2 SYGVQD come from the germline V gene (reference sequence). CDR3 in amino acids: CASSEQGDTGELFF. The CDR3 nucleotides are TGCGCCAGCAGTGAACAGGGAGACACCGGGGAGCTGTTTTTT.

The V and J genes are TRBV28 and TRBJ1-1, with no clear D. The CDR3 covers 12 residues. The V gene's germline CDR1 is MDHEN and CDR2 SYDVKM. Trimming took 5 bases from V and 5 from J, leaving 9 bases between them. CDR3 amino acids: CASSVLVTEAFF. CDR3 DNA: TGTGCCAGCAGTGTACTAGTAACTGAAGCTTTCTTT.

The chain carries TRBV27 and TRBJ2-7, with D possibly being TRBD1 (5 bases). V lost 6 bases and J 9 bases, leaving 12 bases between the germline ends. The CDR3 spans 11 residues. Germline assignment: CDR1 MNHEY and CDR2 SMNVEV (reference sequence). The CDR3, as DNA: TGTGCCAGCAGAGCCCAAGGGGCGCAGTACTTC. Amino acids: CASRAQGAQYF.

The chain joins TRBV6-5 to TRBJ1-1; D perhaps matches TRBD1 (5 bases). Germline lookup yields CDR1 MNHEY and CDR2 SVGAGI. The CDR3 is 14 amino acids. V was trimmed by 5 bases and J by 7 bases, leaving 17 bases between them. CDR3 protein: CASSPLRGTGEAFF. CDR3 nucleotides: TGTGCCAGCAGTCCCCTTCGGGGGACTGGTGAAGCTTTCTTT.

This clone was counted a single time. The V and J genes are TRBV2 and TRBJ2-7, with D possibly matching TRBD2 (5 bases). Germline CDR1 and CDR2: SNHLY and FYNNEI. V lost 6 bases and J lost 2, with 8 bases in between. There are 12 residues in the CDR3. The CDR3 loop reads CASSDYAYEQYV. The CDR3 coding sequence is TGTGCCAGCAGCGACTACGCCTACGAGCAGTACGTC.

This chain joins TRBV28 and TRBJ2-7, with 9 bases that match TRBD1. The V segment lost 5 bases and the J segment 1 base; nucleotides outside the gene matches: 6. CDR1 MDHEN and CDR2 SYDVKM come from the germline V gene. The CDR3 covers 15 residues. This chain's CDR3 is CASSLPGQGSYEQYF. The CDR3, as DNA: TGTGCCAGCAGTCTGCCCGGACAGGGGTCCTACGAGCAGTACTTC.

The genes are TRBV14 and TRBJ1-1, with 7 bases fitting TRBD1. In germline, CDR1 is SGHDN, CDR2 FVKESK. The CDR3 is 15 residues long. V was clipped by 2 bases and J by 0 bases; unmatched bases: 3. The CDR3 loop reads CASSQWDRLNTEAFF. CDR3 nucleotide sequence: TGTGCCAGCAGCCAATGGGACAGACTGAACACTGAAGCTTTCTTT. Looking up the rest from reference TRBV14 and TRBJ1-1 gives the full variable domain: EAGVTQFPSHSVIEKGQTVTLRCDPISGHDNLYWYRRVMGKEIKFLLHFVKESKQDESGMPNNRFLAERTGGTYSTLKVQPAELEDSGVYFCASSQWDRLNTEAFFGQGTRLTVV.

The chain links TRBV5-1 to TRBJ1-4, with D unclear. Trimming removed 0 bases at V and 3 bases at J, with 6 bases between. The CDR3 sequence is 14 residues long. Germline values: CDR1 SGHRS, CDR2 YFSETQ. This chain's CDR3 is CASSLEASNEKLFF. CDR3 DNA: TGCGCCAGCAGCTTGGAAGCCTCTAATGAAAAACTGTTTTTT.

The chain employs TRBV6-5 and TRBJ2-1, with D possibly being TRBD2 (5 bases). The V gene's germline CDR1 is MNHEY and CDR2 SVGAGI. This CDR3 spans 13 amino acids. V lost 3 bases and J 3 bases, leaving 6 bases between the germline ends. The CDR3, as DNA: TGTGCCAGCAGTTATGGAGGCTACAATGAGCAGTTCTTC. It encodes CASSYGGYNEQFF.

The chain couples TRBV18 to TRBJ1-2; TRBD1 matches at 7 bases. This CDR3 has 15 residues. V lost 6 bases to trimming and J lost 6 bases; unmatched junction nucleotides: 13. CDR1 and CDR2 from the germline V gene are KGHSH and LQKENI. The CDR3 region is CASSSREGQSNGYTF. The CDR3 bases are TGTGCCAGCTCCTCTCGAGAGGGACAGTCGAATGGCTACACCTTC.

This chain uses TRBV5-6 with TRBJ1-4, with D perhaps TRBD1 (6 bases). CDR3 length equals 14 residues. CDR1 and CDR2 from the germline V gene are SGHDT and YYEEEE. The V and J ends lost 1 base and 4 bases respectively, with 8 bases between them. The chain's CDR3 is CASSLTGNNEKLFF. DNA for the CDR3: TGTGCCAGCAGCTTGACAGGGAATAATGAAAAACTGTTTTTT.

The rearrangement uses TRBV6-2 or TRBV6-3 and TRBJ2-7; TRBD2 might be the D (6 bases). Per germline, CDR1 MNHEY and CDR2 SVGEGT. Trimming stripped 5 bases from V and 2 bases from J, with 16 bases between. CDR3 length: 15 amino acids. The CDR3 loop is CASSRRGTRPYEQYV. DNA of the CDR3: TGTGCCAGCAGTAGGAGAGGGACTCGACCCTACGAGCAGTACGTC.

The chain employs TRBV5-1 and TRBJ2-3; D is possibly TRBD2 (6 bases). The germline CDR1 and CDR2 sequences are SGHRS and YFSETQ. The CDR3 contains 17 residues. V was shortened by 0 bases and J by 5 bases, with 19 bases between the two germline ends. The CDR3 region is CASSLGRQPGGEDTQYF. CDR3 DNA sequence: TGCGCCAGCAGCTTGGGAAGACAGCCCGGAGGGGAAGATACGCAGTATTTT.

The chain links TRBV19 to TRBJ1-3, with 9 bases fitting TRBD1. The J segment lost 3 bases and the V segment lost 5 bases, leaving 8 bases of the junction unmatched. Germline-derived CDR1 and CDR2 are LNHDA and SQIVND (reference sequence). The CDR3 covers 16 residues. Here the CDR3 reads CASSGSTGGYGNTIYF. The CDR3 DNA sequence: TGTGCCAGTAGTGGGTCTACAGGGGGCTATGGAAACACCATATATTTT. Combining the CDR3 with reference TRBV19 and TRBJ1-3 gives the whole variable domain DGGITQSPKYLFRKEGQNVTLSCEQNLNHDAMYWYRQDPGQGLRLIYYSQIVNDFQKGDIAEGYSVSREKKESFPLTVTSAQKNPTAFYLCASSGSTGGYGNTIYFGEGSWLTVV.

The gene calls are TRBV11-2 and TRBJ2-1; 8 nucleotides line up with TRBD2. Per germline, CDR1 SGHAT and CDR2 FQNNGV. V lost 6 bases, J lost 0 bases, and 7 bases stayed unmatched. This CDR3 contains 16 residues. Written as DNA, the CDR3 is TGTGCCAGCAGGCGGCCGGGAGGGAGCTCCTACAATGAGCAGTTCTTC. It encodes CASRRPGGSSYNEQFF.